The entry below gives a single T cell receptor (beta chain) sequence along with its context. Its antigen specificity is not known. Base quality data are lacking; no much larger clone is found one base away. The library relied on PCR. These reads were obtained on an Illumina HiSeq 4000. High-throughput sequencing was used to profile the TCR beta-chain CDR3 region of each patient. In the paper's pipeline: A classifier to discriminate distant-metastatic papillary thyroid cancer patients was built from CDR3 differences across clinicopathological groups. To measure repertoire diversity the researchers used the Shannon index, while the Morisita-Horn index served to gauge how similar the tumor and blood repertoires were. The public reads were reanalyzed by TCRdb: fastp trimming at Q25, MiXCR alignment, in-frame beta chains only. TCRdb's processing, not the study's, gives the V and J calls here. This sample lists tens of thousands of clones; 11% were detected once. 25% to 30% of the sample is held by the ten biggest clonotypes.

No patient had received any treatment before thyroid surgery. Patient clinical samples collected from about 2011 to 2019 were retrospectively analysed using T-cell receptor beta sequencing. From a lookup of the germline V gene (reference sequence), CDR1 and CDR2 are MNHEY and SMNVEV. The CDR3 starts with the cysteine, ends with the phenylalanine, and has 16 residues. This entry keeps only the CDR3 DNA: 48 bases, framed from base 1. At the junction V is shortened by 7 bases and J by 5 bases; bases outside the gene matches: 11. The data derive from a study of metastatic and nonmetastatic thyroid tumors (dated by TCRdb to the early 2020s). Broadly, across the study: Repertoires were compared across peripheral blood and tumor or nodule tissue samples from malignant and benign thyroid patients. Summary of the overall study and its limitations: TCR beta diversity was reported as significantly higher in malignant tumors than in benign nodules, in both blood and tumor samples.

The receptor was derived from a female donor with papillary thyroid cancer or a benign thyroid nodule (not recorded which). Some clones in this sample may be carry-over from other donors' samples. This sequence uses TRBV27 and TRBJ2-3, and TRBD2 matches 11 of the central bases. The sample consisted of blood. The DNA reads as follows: TGTGCCAGCACCCCTACGCTAGCGGGAGGAGGAGATACGCAGTATTTT. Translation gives CASTPTLAGGGDTQYF.